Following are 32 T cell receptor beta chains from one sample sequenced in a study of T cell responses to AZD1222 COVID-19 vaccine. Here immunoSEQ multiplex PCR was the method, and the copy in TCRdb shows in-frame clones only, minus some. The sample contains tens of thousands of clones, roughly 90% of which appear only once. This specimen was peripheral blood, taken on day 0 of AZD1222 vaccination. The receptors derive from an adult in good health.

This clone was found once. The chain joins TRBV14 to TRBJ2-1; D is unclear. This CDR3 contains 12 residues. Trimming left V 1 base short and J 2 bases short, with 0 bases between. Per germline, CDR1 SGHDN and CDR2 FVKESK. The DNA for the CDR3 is TGTGCCAGCAGCCAAGCCTACAATGAGCAGTTCTTC. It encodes CASSQAYNEQFF.

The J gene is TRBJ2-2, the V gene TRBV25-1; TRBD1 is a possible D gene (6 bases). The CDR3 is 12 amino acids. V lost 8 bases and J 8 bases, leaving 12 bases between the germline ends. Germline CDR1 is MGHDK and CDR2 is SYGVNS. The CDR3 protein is CASRQGLGELFF. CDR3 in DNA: TGTGCCAGCCGTCAGGGGCTGGGGGAGCTGTTTTTT.

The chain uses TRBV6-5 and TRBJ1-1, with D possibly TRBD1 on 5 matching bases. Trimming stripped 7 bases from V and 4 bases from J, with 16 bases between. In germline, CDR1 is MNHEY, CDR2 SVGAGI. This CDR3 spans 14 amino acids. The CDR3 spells CASTLSGGATEAFF. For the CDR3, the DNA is TGTGCCAGCACCTTATCGGGCGGGGCCACTGAAGCTTTCTTT.

The CDR3 here is CASSEARDYGYTF. CDR3 nucleotides: TGTGCCAGCAGTGAAGCTCGGGACTATGGCTACACCTTC. V usage is TRBV6-1 and J usage is TRBJ1-2; unclear D gene. The CDR3 runs to 13 residues. Germline V gives CDR1 MNHNS, CDR2 SASEGT. V lost 0 bases to trimming and J lost 3 bases, with 5 bases between them.

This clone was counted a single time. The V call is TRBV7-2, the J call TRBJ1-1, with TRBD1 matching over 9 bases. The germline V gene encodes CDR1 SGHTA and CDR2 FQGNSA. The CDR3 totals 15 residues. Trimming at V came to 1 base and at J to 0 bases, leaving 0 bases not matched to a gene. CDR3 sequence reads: CASSLGDRVNTEAFF. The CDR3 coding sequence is TGTGCCAGCAGCTTAGGGGACAGGGTGAACACTGAAGCTTTCTTT.

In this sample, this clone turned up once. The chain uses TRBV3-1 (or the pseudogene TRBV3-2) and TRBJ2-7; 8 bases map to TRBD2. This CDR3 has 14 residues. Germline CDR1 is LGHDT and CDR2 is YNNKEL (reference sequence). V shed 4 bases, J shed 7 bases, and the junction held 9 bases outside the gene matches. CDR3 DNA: TGTGCCAGCAGCCCCCAGCGGGGGCGTCAGGAGCAGTACTTC. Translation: CASSPQRGRQEQYF.

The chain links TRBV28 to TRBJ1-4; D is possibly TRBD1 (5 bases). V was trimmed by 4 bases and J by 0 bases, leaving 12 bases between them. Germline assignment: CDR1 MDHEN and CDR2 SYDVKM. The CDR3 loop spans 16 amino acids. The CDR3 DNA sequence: TGTGCCAGCAGTTCGACAGTTGGTTCAACTAATGAAAAACTGTTTTTT. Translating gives CASSSTVGSTNEKLFF.

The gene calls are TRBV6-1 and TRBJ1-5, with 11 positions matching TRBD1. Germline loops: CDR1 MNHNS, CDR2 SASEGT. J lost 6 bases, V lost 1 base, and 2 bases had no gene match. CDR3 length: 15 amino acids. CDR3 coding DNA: TGTGCCAGCAGTGAAGGAGGGACAGGGGGTCAGCCCCAGCATTTT. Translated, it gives CASSEGGTGGQPQHF.

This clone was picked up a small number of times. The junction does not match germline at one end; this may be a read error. CDR3 protein: CASSQAAYYNEQFF. CDR3 in DNA: TGTGCCAGCAGTCAAGCCGCCTATTACAATGAGCAGTTCTTC. V gene TRBV2 combines with J gene TRBJ2-1; D gene ambiguous. The germline V gene encodes CDR1 SNHLY and CDR2 FYNNEI. The CDR3 loop spans 14 amino acids.

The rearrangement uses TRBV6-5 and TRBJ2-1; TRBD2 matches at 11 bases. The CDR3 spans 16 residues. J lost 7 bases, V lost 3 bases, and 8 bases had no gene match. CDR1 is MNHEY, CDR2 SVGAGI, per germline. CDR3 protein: CASSYSGGASRNEQFF. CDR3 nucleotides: TGTGCCAGCAGTTATAGCGGGGGGGCCTCTCGGAATGAGCAGTTCTTC.

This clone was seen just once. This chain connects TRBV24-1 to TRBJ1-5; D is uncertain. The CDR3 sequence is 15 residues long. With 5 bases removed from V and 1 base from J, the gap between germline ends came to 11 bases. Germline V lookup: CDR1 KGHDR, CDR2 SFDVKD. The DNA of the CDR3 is TGTGCCACCAGTGGGAACGGATTAAGCAATCAGCCCCAGCATTTT. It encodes CATSGNGLSNQPQHF.

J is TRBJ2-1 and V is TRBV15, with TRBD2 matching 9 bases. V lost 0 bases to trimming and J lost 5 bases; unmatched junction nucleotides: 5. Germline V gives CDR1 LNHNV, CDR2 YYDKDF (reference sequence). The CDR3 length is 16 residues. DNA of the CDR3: TGTGCCACCAGCAGAGATTGGGCTAGCGGGGACAATGAGCAGTTCTTC. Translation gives CATSRDWASGDNEQFF.

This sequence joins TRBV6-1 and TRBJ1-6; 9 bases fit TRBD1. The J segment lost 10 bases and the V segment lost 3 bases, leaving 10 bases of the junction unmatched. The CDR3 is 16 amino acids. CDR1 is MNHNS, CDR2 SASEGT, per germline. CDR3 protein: CASSEKRDRENSPLHF. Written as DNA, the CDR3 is TGTGCCAGCAGTGAGAAAAGGGACAGGGAAAACTCACCCCTCCACTTT.

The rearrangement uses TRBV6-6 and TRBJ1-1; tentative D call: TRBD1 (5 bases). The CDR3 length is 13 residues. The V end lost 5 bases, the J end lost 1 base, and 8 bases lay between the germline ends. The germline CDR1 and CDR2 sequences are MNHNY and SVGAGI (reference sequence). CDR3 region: CASSRQGNTEAFF. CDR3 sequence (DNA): TGTGCCAGCAGTCGTCAGGGGAACACTGAAGCTTTCTTT.

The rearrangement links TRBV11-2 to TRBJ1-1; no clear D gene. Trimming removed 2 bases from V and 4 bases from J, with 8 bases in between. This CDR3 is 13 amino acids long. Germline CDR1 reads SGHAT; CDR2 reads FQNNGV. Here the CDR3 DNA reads TGTGCCAGCAGCTTAAACCAGATCACTGAAGCTTTCTTT. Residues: CASSLNQITEAFF.

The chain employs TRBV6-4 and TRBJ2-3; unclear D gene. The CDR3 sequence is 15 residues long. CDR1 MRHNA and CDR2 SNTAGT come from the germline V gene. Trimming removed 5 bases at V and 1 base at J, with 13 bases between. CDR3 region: CASSRLRIRTDTQYF. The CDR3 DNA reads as TGTGCCAGCAGTCGGCTACGGATACGCACAGATACGCAGTATTTT.

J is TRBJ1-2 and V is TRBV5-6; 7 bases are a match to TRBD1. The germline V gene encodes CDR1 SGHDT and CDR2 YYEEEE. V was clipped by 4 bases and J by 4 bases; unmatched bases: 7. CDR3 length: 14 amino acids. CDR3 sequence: CASSDPGQAYGYTF. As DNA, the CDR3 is TGTGCCAGCAGCGACCCCGGACAGGCCTATGGCTACACCTTC.

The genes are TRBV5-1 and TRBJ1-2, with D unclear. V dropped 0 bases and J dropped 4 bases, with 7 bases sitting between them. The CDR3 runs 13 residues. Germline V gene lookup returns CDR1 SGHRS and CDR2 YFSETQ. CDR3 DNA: TGCGCCAGCAGCTTGGAAGAAATCTATGGCTACACCTTC. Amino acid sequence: CASSLEEIYGYTF.

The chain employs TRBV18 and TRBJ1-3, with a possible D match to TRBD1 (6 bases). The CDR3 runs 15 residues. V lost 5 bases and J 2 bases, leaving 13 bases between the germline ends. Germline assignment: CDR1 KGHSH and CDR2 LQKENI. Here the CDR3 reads CASSTDRSTGNTIYF. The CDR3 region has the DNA TGTGCCAGCTCAACTGACAGGTCTACTGGAAACACCATATATTTT.

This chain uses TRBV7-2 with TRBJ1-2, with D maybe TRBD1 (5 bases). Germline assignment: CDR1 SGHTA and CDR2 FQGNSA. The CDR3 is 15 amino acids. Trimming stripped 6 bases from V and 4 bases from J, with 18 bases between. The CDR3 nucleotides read TGTGCCAGCAGGCCGGGACTTTATACAATCTATGGCTACACCTTC. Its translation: CASRPGLYTIYGYTF.

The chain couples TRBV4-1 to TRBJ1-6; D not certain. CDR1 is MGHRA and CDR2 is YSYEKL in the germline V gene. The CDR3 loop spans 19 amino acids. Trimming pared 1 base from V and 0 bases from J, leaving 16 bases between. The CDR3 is CASSQVEGTASSYNSPLHF. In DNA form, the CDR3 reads TGCGCCAGCAGCCAAGTAGAGGGCACGGCGAGCTCCTATAATTCACCCCTCCACTTT.

CDR3 sequence (DNA): TGTGCCAGCTCACTAACTAGCGGGGGGGCCCTCGATGAGCAGTTCTTC. Its protein product is CASSLTSGGALDEQFF. The chain employs TRBV18 and TRBJ2-1; TRBD2 agrees at 13 bases. J gave up 8 bases and V 4 bases, and 8 bases lay outside the gene matches. The CDR3 loop spans 16 amino acids. Per germline, CDR1 KGHSH and CDR2 LQKENI.

The CDR3 region has the DNA TGTGCCTGGAGTTATCAGAACACTGAAGCTTTCTTT. Its protein is CAWSYQNTEAFF. V gene TRBV30 combines with J gene TRBJ1-1; D unresolved. Germline loops: CDR1 GTSNPN, CDR2 SVGIG (reference sequence). The CDR3 totals 12 residues. V was pared by 2 bases and J by 1 base, with 5 bases between.

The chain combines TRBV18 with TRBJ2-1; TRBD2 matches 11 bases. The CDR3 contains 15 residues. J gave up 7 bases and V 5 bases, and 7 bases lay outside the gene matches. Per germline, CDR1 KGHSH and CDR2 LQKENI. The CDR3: CASSISGGAGNEQFF. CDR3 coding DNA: TGTGCCAGCTCAATTAGCGGGGGGGCCGGAAATGAGCAGTTCTTC. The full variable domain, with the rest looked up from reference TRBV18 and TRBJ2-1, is NAGVMQNPRHLVRRRGQEARLRCSPMKGHSHVYWYRQLPEEGLKFMVYLQKENIIDESGMPKERFSAEFPKEGPSILRIQQVVRGDSAAYFCASSISGGAGNEQFFGPGTRLTVL.

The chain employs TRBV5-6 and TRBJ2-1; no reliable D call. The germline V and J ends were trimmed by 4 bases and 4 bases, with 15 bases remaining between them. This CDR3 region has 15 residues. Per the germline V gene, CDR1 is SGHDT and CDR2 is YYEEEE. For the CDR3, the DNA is TGTGCCAGCAGCCCGGTAAGAGGAACTTACAATGAGCAGTTCTTC. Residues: CASSPVRGTYNEQFF.

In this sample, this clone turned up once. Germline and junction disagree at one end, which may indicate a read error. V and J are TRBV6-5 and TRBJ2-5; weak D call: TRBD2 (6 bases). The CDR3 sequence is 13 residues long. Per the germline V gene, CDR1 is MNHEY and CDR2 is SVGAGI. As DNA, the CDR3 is TGTACCAGCAGTCGGGACTCACCAGAGACCCAGTACTTC. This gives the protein CTSSRDSPETQYF.

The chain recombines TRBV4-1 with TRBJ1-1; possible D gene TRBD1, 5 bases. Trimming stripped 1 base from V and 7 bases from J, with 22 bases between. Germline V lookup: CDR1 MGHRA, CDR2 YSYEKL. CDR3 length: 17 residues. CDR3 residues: CASSQVQLGGRQSEAFF. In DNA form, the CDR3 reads TGCGCCAGCAGCCAAGTCCAGCTTGGGGGTAGACAGAGTGAAGCTTTCTTT.

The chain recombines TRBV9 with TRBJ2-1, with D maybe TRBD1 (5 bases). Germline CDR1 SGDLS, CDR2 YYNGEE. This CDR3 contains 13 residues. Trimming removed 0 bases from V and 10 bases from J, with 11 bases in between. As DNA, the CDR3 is TGTGCCAGCAGCGTAGATCCTAAGGGGGAGCAGTTCTTC. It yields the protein CASSVDPKGEQFF.

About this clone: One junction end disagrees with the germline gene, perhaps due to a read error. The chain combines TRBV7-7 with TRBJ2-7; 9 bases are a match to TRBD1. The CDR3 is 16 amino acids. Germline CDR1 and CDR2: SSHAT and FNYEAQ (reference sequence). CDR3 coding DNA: TGTGCTAGCAGCTTAGCCCCGGGACAGGGTATGGGGGAGCAGTACTTC. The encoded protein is CASSLAPGQGMGEQYF.

In nucleotides, the CDR3 is TGTGCCAGCGCCTTAACTAGCGGGGGGGCAGATACGCAGTATTTT. Amino acids: CASALTSGGADTQYF. V usage is TRBV5-4 and J usage is TRBJ2-3, with 13 bases fitting TRBD2. J lost 4 bases, V lost 7 bases, and 6 bases had no gene match. This CDR3 contains 15 residues. Germline V gene sequence: CDR1 SGHNT, CDR2 YYREEE (reference sequence).

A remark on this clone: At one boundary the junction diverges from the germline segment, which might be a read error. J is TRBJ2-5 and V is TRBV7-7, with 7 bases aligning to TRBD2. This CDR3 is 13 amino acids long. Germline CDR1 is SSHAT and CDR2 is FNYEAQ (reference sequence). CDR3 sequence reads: CASSLGLQETQYF. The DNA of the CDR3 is TGTGCTAGCAGCTTGGGACTACAAGAGACCCAGTACTTC.

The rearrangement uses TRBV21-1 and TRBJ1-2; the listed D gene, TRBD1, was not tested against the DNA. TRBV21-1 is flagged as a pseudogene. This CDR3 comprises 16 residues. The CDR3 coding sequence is TGTGCCAGCAGCAAAGGGTCCCAGGTAGCTAACTATGGCTACACCTTC. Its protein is CASSKGSQVANYGYTF.